Following are 32 T cell receptor beta chains from one sample sequenced in a study of radiation and T cells in renal cell carcinoma. Using immunoSEQ multiplex PCR, the repertoire was profiled, and TCRdb retains in-frame clones only, with some absent. The sample includes about 78,000 clones, about nine tenths of them seen just once. Time point indicated: blood 4 weeks post-SBRT, at nephrectomy. Treatment specified: 15 Gy SBRT to primary tumor, nephrectomy 4 weeks later. This material consisted of blood, taken from a patient whose treatment included radiotherapy and nephrectomy. The receptors shown here come from a woman between 65 and 79 years old with renal cell carcinoma.

The rearrangement joins TRBV27 to TRBJ1-6; 9 bases agree with TRBD1. Losses at the gene ends were 5 bases for V and 10 bases for J; bases not matched to a gene: 9. Germline assignment: CDR1 MNHEY and CDR2 SMNVEV (reference sequence). This CDR3 contains 15 residues. In nucleotides, the CDR3 is TGTGCCAGCAGTGCCCGACAGGGGGAGAGCTCACCCCTCCACTTT. Translation gives CASSARQGESSPLHF.

A single count supports this clone. The chain couples TRBV6-1 to TRBJ1-4; maybe TRBD1 (5 bases). V shed 0 bases and J shed 8 bases, with 10 bases lying between them. This CDR3 region has 14 residues. Germline lookup yields CDR1 MNHNS and CDR2 SASEGT. CDR3 sequence: CASSEAGVGEKLFF. CDR3 coding DNA: TGTGCCAGCAGTGAAGCAGGGGTCGGGGAAAAACTGTTTTTT.

The chain carries TRBV6-1 and TRBJ2-5, with D perhaps matching TRBD2 (5 bases). This CDR3 spans 12 amino acids. V lost 11 bases to trimming and J lost 2 bases, with 12 bases between them. Germline assignment: CDR1 MNHNS and CDR2 SASEGT. CDR3 protein: CAGRRGQETQYF. The CDR3 region has the DNA TGTGCCGGCCGACGGGGACAAGAGACCCAGTACTTC.

The rearrangement joins TRBV11-3 to TRBJ2-7; D might be TRBD1 or TRBD2, each matching 5 bases. The CDR3 covers 16 residues. Deletions cut 5 bases from V and 6 bases from J, with 23 bases between. Germline loops: CDR1 SGHNT, CDR2 YENEEA. In nucleotides, the CDR3 is TGTGCCAGCAGCATCCGACGTGGACGCCGGGGCTTCGAGCAGTACTTC. This gives the protein CASSIRRGRRGFEQYF. The variable domain in full, completed from reference TRBV11-3 and TRBJ2-7, reads EAGVVQSPRYKIIEKKQPVAFWCNPISGHNTLYWYLQNLGQGPELLIRYENEEAVDDSQLPKDRFSAERLKGVDSTLKIQPAELGDSAVYLCASSIRRGRRGFEQYFGPGTRLTVT.

The CDR3, as DNA: TGTGCCATCAGTGAGACAGGCAACATGAACACTGAAGCTTTCTTT. Its protein is CAISETGNMNTEAFF. This sequence joins TRBV10-3 and TRBJ1-1; TRBD1 might be the D (5 bases). Trimming shortened V by 2 bases and J by 0 bases, and 10 bases separated the two germline ends. Germline CDR1 and CDR2: ENHRY and SYGVKD. The CDR3 has 15 amino acids.

The CDR3 spells CASSRTAYEQYF. The CDR3 DNA sequence: TGTGCCAGCAGCAGGACAGCTTACGAGCAGTACTTC. This chain connects TRBV7-2 to TRBJ2-7, with D maybe TRBD1 (6 bases). Germline CDR1 reads SGHTA; CDR2 reads FQGNSA. This CDR3 has 12 amino acids. Trimming removed 5 bases from V and 4 bases from J, with 9 bases in between.

The rearrangement uses TRBV29-1 and TRBJ1-4, with D perhaps matching TRBD1 (6 bases). Germline CDR1 SQVTM, CDR2 ANQGSEA. The CDR3 runs 12 residues. With 4 bases removed from V and 5 bases from J, the gap between germline ends came to 8 bases. In nucleotides, the CDR3 is TGCAGCGTTGCCAGGGGCAATGAAAAACTGTTTTTT. Translating gives CSVARGNEKLFF.

The V gene is TRBV6-1, the J gene TRBJ1-2; D remains ambiguous. The CDR3 length is 13 residues. From germline, CDR1 is MNHNS and CDR2 SASEGT. V lost 0 bases, J lost 8 bases, and 10 bases lay in between. CDR3 in amino acids: CASSEARAGGYTF. CDR3 nucleotides: TGTGCCAGCAGTGAAGCGCGGGCCGGGGGCTACACCTTC.

The CDR3 DNA reads TGTGCCAGCAGTGCCAAACAGCCCCCGGGGTACTTC. Its protein product is CASSAKQPPGYF. V is TRBV2 and J is TRBJ2-4; D is unresolved. The CDR3 is made up of 12 amino acids. CDR1 and CDR2 from the germline V gene are SNHLY and FYNNEI. Trimming took off 4 bases at V and 15 bases at J, with 16 bases between the two ends.

V usage is TRBV19 and J usage is TRBJ2-3, with TRBD1 matching over 7 bases. CDR3 length: 13 amino acids. From germline, CDR1 is LNHDA and CDR2 SQIVND (reference sequence). With 5 bases clipped from V and 5 bases from J, the junction kept 4 bases outside the gene matches. The CDR3 sequence is CASSPRQGDTQYF. The CDR3 DNA follows: TGTGCCAGTAGTCCCAGACAGGGAGATACGCAGTATTTT. Full variable domain (outside the CDR3, taken from reference TRBV19 and TRBJ2-3): DGGITQSPKYLFRKEGQNVTLSCEQNLNHDAMYWYRQDPGQGLRLIYYSQIVNDFQKGDIAEGYSVSREKKESFPLTVTSAQKNPTAFYLCASSPRQGDTQYFGPGTRLTVL.

The chain recombines TRBV19 with TRBJ1-3; D is undetermined. V was shortened by 7 bases and J by 0 bases, with 13 bases between the two germline ends. The CDR3 has 15 amino acids. Germline CDR1 reads LNHDA; CDR2 reads SQIVND (reference sequence). CDR3 region: CASTLPQRSGNTIYF. The CDR3 coding sequence is TGTGCCAGTACCCTCCCCCAGCGCTCTGGAAACACCATATATTTT.

J is TRBJ1-2 and V is TRBV19; 7 nucleotides align to TRBD1. The CDR3 totals 15 residues. Germline V gene lookup returns CDR1 LNHDA and CDR2 SQIVND (reference sequence). The V segment lost 9 bases and the J segment 1 base; nucleotides outside the gene matches: 11. The CDR3 bases are TGTGCCAGCCAAGACAGGGTTAACTTTAACTATGGCTACACCTTC. This translates into CASQDRVNFNYGYTF.

The chain combines TRBV7-3 with TRBJ2-5, with D maybe TRBD2 (6 bases). The V gene lost 5 bases and the J gene lost 5 bases, with 15 bases spanning the gap. CDR1 is SGHTA, CDR2 FQGTGA, per germline. The CDR3 extends over 14 amino acids. In DNA form, the CDR3 reads TGTGCCAGCAGCCCCAACCCCCGGGGGGAGACCCAGTACTTC. Encoded protein: CASSPNPRGETQYF.

The gene calls are TRBV15 and TRBJ1-6; D not resolved. The germline V and J ends were trimmed by 5 bases and 8 bases, with 10 bases remaining between them. Germline V CDR1 and CDR2: LNHNV, YYDKDF (reference sequence). The CDR3 spans 13 residues. CDR3 in amino acids: CATSGRRDSPLHF. In DNA form, the CDR3 reads TGTGCCACCAGCGGAAGGAGGGATTCACCCCTCCACTTT.

The chain carries TRBV19 and TRBJ1-5; 9 bases line up with TRBD1. The CDR3 is 15 amino acids. CDR1 and CDR2 from the germline V gene are LNHDA and SQIVND (reference sequence). V shed 5 bases and J 4 bases; nucleotides not matched to a gene: 6. The CDR3 sequence: CASSQQGARNQPQHF. As DNA, the CDR3 is TGTGCCAGTAGTCAACAGGGGGCGAGGAATCAGCCCCAGCATTTT.

The chain has TRBV5-6 and TRBJ2-7; perhaps TRBD1 as D (5 bases). V was cut by 7 bases and J by 0 bases, with 17 bases left in between. The CDR3 contains 15 residues. Germline CDR1 reads SGHDT; CDR2 reads YYEEEE. In nucleotides, the CDR3 is TGTGCCAGCTCAACGACAGCCTCAAGCTCCTACGAGCAGTACTTC. The encoded protein is CASSTTASSSYEQYF.

This clone was recorded once. The chain joins TRBV28 to TRBJ2-7; TRBD2 matches 10 bases. CDR1 is MDHEN, CDR2 SYDVKM, per germline. Unmatched junction bases numbered 2, after V lost 3 bases and J lost 3 bases. The CDR3 is made up of 14 amino acids. This CDR3 reads CASSFSGGRYEQYF. CDR3 bases: TGTGCCAGCAGTTTTAGCGGGGGGCGCTACGAGCAGTACTTC. The full variable domain, completed using reference TRBV28 and TRBJ2-7, is DVKVTQSSRYLVKRTGEKVFLECVQDMDHENMFWYRQDPGLGLRLIYFSYDVKMKEKGDIPEGYSVSREKKERFSLILESASTNQTSMYLCASSFSGGRYEQYFGPGTRLTVT.

The rearrangement uses TRBV10-3 and TRBJ1-2, with D perhaps TRBD1 (6 bases). Germline CDR1 ENHRY, CDR2 SYGVKD. V was clipped by 4 bases and J by 4 bases, with 10 bases between them. This CDR3 spans 13 amino acids. In DNA form, the CDR3 reads TGTGCCATCAGTGGATCCAGGGGCTATGGCTACACCTTC. It yields the protein CAISGSRGYGYTF.

The chain combines TRBV19 with TRBJ1-3; D might be TRBD1 (5 bases). This CDR3 has 14 residues. Trimming removed 9 bases from V and 2 bases from J, with 14 bases in between. Germline loops: CDR1 LNHDA, CDR2 SQIVND (reference sequence). The CDR3: CASRDGGTGNTIYF. The CDR3 DNA is TGTGCCAGCCGGGACGGCGGTACTGGAAACACCATATATTTT.

V gene TRBV4-2 combines with J gene TRBJ2-2; 12 positions agree with TRBD2. The CDR3 has 18 residues. Germline CDR1 and CDR2: LGHNA and YNFKEQ. After removal of 0 bases from V and 8 bases from J, the junction contained 10 bases not matched to a gene. CDR3 bases: TGTGCCAGCAGCCAAGATTTGGGCCTAGCGGGGGGGCAGGGGGAGCTGTTTTTT. Residues: CASSQDLGLAGGQGELFF.

This chain uses TRBV27 with TRBJ1-3, with 8 bases matching TRBD1. CDR3 length: 15 residues. After removal of 5 bases from V and 4 bases from J, the junction contained 7 bases not matched to a gene. Germline V gene data show CDR1 as MNHEY and CDR2 as SMNVEV (reference sequence). CDR3 coding DNA: TGTGCCAGCAGTCCAGAAACAGGGGGAGGAAACACCATATATTTT. This sequence encodes CASSPETGGGNTIYF.

The chain employs TRBV27 and TRBJ2-5; D is possibly TRBD1 (5 bases). Germline V gene data show CDR1 as MNHEY and CDR2 as SMNVEV (reference sequence). CDR3 length: 13 amino acids. Deletions cut 6 bases from V and 1 base from J, with 9 bases between. The CDR3 loop is CASRETAQETQYF. The CDR3 DNA reads TGTGCCAGCAGAGAGACAGCCCAAGAGACCCAGTACTTC.

The V and J genes are TRBV7-6 and TRBJ2-7; D gene uncertain. The V and J ends lost 1 base and 3 bases respectively, with 7 bases between them. Germline-derived CDR1 and CDR2 are SGHVS and FNYEAQ. The length of the CDR3 is 13 residues. The CDR3, as DNA: TGTGCCAGCAGCTTAGGGCGGAACTACGAGCAGTACTTC. This sequence encodes CASSLGRNYEQYF.

This rearrangement joins TRBV7-2 to TRBJ1-1; 10 nucleotides agree with TRBD1. Looked up from germline, CDR1 is SGHTA and CDR2 is FQGNSA. V shed 5 bases and J 4 bases; nucleotides not matched to a gene: 4. The CDR3 extends over 14 amino acids. CDR3 nucleotide sequence: TGTGCCAGCAGCCGGGGACAGGGGTCCACTGAAGCTTTCTTT. Protein product: CASSRGQGSTEAFF.

V gene TRBV30 combines with J gene TRBJ2-2, with 8 bases aligning to TRBD1. The J segment lost 6 bases and the V segment lost 7 bases, leaving 7 bases of the junction unmatched. The CDR3 loop spans 13 amino acids. The germline gives CDR1 GTSNPN, CDR2 SVGIG (reference sequence). Here the CDR3 reads CAFWTGSAGELFF. DNA for the CDR3: TGTGCCTTTTGGACAGGGTCGGCCGGGGAGCTGTTTTTT.

The rearrangement uses TRBV28 and TRBJ2-1; TRBD1 matches at 10 bases. Germline-derived CDR1 and CDR2 are MDHEN and SYDVKM. The V gene end was trimmed by 3 bases and the J gene end by 5 bases; junction bases not matched to a gene: 16. The CDR3 loop spans 19 amino acids. The CDR3 DNA sequence: TGTGCCAGCAGTTTGGGTGTAGACAGGGGGCGTAGGAAGGACAATGAGCAGTTCTTC. Residues: CASSLGVDRGRRKDNEQFF.

V and J are TRBV13 and TRBJ1-2; no firm D call. Trimming removed 2 bases from V and 8 bases from J, with 15 bases in between. CDR3 length: 14 residues. From germline, CDR1 is PRHDT and CDR2 FYEKMQ (reference sequence). DNA of the CDR3: TGTGCCAGCAGCTTAAAAACAATCCCGGCGGGCTACACCTTC. Its translation is CASSLKTIPAGYTF.

The J gene is TRBJ2-4, the V gene TRBV6-4; 9 bases line up with TRBD1. This CDR3 is 17 amino acids long. Per germline, CDR1 MRHNA and CDR2 SNTAGT. V shed 8 bases and J 2 bases; nucleotides not matched to a gene: 13. Here the CDR3 DNA reads TGTGCCAGCCTACCGACAGGGGGGGTACGTCCCAAAAACATTCAGTACTTC. Its translation is CASLPTGGVRPKNIQYF.

The sample holds one count of this clone. The chain couples TRBV5-1 to TRBJ2-7; 7 positions match TRBD2. The CDR3 is made up of 14 amino acids. V was pared by 4 bases and J by 3 bases, with 7 bases of the junction left unmatched. The germline V gene has CDR1 SGHRS and CDR2 YFSETQ. CDR3 protein: CASSTKPGGYEQYF. The CDR3 bases are TGCGCCAGCAGCACGAAACCGGGGGGCTACGAGCAGTACTTC.

The V call is TRBV6-5, the J call TRBJ1-1, with D unclear. There are 11 residues in the CDR3. The V gene's germline CDR1 is MNHEY and CDR2 SVGAGI. Between the trimmed V and J ends, which lost 5 bases and 6 bases, there was a span of 7 bases. This CDR3 is CASSEVAEAFF. DNA for the CDR3: TGTGCCAGCAGTGAAGTGGCTGAAGCTTTCTTT.

The chain carries TRBV19 and TRBJ2-2; 7 bases align to TRBD1. From germline, CDR1 is LNHDA and CDR2 SQIVND (reference sequence). V shed 5 bases and J 4 bases; nucleotides not matched to a gene: 7. The CDR3 has 15 amino acids. The CDR3 loop reads CASSPSNRGTGELFF. CDR3 nucleotide sequence: TGTGCCAGTAGTCCCAGCAACAGGGGCACCGGGGAGCTGTTTTTT.

The chain uses TRBV18 and TRBJ2-7; perhaps D is TRBD1 or TRBD2 (5 bases each). The V end lost 6 bases, the J end lost 2 bases, and 14 bases lay between the germline ends. The germline V gene encodes CDR1 KGHSH and CDR2 LQKENI. CDR3 length equals 14 residues. The CDR3, as DNA: TGTGCCAGCTCTCCAGGGACGGTCCCCTACGAGCAGTACTTC. Encoded protein: CASSPGTVPYEQYF.